This T cell receptor beta chain was identified during a study of T-cell reconstitution after alpha-beta-depleted transplantation in children. Study-wide results and limits: Newly produced T cells mostly accounted for T-cell counts and diversity one year post-transplant.

In this sample, this clonotype turned up a few times. Its antigen is unknown. A TCRbeta library incorporating unique molecular identifiers was prepared. TCRdb passed the PCR reads through MiXCR, listing each CDR3 protein once. The top ten hold 13% to 15% of the sample, which has 540,000 or so distinct CDR3 sequences, 23% seen once. The germline V and J ends were trimmed by 2 bases and 7 bases, with 9 bases remaining between them. The CDR3 length is 12 residues. CDR1 is SEHNR and CDR2 is FQNEAQ in the germline V gene (reference sequence). The gene calls are TRBV7-9 and TRBJ2-7; no clear D. The sequence derives from a boy under three years old who had a stem cell transplant for acute myeloid leukemia, so the T cells may come from the graft donor. The sequencing here drew on PBMCs, mostly from graft donor cells, taken 360 days after TCRalphabeta/CD19-depleted stem cell transplant. CDR3 sequence: CASSLSVGEQYF. The CDR3 nucleotides read TGTGCCAGCAGCTTAAGCGTGGGGGAGCAGTACTTC.